A single sample gave rise to the 11 T cell receptor beta chains below, sequenced in a study of T cell changes during pregnancy in multiple sclerosis. This table comes from immunoSEQ multiplex PCR, and its TCRdb copy is limited to in-frame clones, with some not included. The sample contains approximately 31,000 clones, 89% of which appear only once. The sequenced sample was CD8+ T cells from peripheral blood mononuclear cells, obtained in the second trimester of pregnancy. The receptors were sampled from a female donor with multiple sclerosis, enrolled in a pregnancy study.

The chain combines TRBV19 with TRBJ2-1, with TRBD2 as a possible D gene (6 bases). The V and J ends lost 5 bases and 7 bases respectively, with 15 bases between them. The CDR3 runs 14 residues. The germline V gene encodes CDR1 LNHDA and CDR2 SQIVND (reference sequence). The CDR3 is CASSLERALNEQFF. As DNA, the CDR3 is TGTGCCAGTAGTCTCGAGCGGGCCCTAAATGAGCAGTTCTTC.

This chain links TRBV19 with TRBJ2-3; D may be TRBD1 (5 bases). The CDR3 consists of 13 residues. Trimming took 8 bases from V and 0 from J, leaving 9 bases between them. Germline V gene sequence: CDR1 LNHDA, CDR2 SQIVND (reference sequence). This CDR3 reads CASGAASTDTQYF. In DNA, the CDR3 is TGTGCCAGTGGGGCGGCTAGCACAGATACGCAGTATTTT.

The chain links TRBV4-3 to TRBJ2-1; a weak D match, TRBD2 (5 bases). Trimming removed 8 bases from V and 3 bases from J, with 17 bases in between. There are 15 residues in the CDR3. The germline gives CDR1 LGHNA, CDR2 YSLEER. Here the CDR3 reads CASAEGHGSYNEQFF. The CDR3 bases are TGCGCCAGCGCTGAGGGCCATGGAAGCTACAATGAGCAGTTCTTC.

The rearrangement joins TRBV30 to TRBJ2-3, with 8 nucleotides matching TRBD2. CDR1 is GTSNPN, CDR2 SVGIG, per germline (reference sequence). The CDR3 length is 14 residues. J was trimmed by 4 bases and V by 0 bases; bases with no gene match: 3. The CDR3 protein is CAWSVGSGADTQYF. CDR3 bases: TGTGCCTGGAGTGTAGGTAGCGGGGCAGATACGCAGTATTTT.

This clone came up once. The rearrangement joins TRBV13 to TRBJ1-2; 11 positions match TRBD1. Trimming cost V 2 bases and J 8 bases; bases outside gene matches: 10. Germline CDR1 PRHDT, CDR2 FYEKMQ (reference sequence). CDR3 length: 16 amino acids. CDR3 loop: CASSLLGGQGGNGYTF. CDR3 DNA sequence: TGTGCCAGCAGCTTACTCGGGGGACAGGGGGGAAACGGCTACACCTTC.

This clone is termed medium-sized (0.01 to 0.1%). J is TRBJ2-7 and V is TRBV7-3; 10 bases fit TRBD1. The germline CDR1 and CDR2 sequences are SGHTA and FQGTGA. V lost 5 bases, J lost 6 bases, and 4 bases stayed unmatched. The CDR3 contains 13 residues. In DNA, the CDR3 is TGTGCCAGCAGCCTGACAGGGGGCTCCGAGCAGTACTTC. It is translated as CASSLTGGSEQYF.

The rearrangement uses TRBV4-3 and TRBJ1-1; TRBD1 might be the D (6 bases). V was pared by 3 bases and J by 1 base, with 9 bases between. This CDR3 contains 14 residues. CDR1 and CDR2 from the germline V gene are LGHNA and YSLEER. CDR3 bases: TGCGCCAGCAGCCAGGGGGCAGCGAACACTGAAGCTTTCTTT. It yields the protein CASSQGAANTEAFF.

The chain combines TRBV10-1 with TRBJ2-1; tentative D call: TRBD1 (6 bases). Trimming took 8 bases from V and 12 from J, leaving 23 bases between them. The CDR3 runs to 14 residues. Germline V gives CDR1 WNHNN, CDR2 SYGVQD (reference sequence). The CDR3 loop is CASLSGHGVIGQFF. The CDR3 coding sequence is TGCGCCAGCTTGTCGGGACATGGGGTGATCGGGCAGTTCTTC.

This clone was observed once. The chain is built from TRBV19 and TRBJ1-4; maybe TRBD1 (6 bases). This CDR3 spans 16 amino acids. Germline V CDR1 and CDR2: LNHDA, SQIVND (reference sequence). V dropped 7 bases and J dropped 8 bases, with 23 bases sitting between them. CDR3 loop: CASNPIAQGKGEKLFF. The CDR3 DNA sequence: TGTGCCAGTAATCCCATAGCCCAGGGGAAAGGGGAAAAACTGTTTTTT.

This clone showed up many times. The rearrangement uses TRBV27 and TRBJ1-3, with 7 bases fitting TRBD1. Germline values: CDR1 MNHEY, CDR2 SMNVEV (reference sequence). The CDR3 is 15 residues long. With V trimmed by 2 bases and J by 4 bases, 5 bases remained unmatched. The CDR3 region has the DNA TGTGCCAGCAGTTTAACACAGGGGCGGGGAAACACCATATATTTT. Translated, it gives CASSLTQGRGNTIYF.

V is TRBV19 and J is TRBJ2-7; 8 nucleotides match TRBD1. The junction had 3 bases not matched to a gene; V was cut back by 3 bases and J by 5 bases. Germline assignment: CDR1 LNHDA and CDR2 SQIVND (reference sequence). This CDR3 is built from 13 residues. The CDR3 sequence is CASSMAGGNEQYF. The CDR3 DNA reads TGTGCCAGTAGTATGGCAGGGGGCAACGAGCAGTACTTC.